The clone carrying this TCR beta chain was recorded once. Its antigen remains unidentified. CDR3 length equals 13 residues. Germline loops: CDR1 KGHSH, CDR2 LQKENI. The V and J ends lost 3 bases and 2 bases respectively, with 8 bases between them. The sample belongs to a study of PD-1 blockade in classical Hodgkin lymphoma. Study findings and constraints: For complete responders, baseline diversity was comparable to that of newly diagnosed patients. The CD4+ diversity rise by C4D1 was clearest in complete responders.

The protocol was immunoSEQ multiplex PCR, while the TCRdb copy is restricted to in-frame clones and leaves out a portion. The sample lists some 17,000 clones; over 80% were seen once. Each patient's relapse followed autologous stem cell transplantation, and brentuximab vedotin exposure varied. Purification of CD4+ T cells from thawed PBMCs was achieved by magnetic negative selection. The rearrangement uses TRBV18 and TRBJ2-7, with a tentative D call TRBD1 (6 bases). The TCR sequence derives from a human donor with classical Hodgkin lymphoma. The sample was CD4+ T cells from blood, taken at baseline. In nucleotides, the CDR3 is TGTGCCAGCTCACCGGACAGCACCTACGAGCAGTACTTC. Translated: CASSPDSTYEQYF.